A selection of T cell receptor beta chains follows, all from one sample in a study of T cell responses to AZD1222 COVID-19 vaccine. Sequencing used immunoSEQ multiplex PCR; TCRdb keeps in-frame clones, though not all of them. The data show some 130,000 clones, around nine tenths seen once. This specimen was peripheral blood, taken on day 0 of AZD1222 vaccination. The receptors here all came from an adult in good health. Both conserved end residues are trimmed from each CDR3.

CDR3 protein: ASSSEQGVMDTQY
V gene: TRBV28
J gene: TRBJ2-3

CDR3 protein: ASSFRTVSGNTIY
V gene: TRBV6-2/TRBV6-3
J gene: TRBJ1-3

CDR3 protein: ASSLSRGTGELF
V gene: TRBV7-3
J gene: TRBJ2-2

CDR3 protein: ASNRDSSGNTIY
V gene: TRBV4-2
J gene: TRBJ1-3

CDR3 protein: ASRQDRLAF
V gene: TRBV28
J gene: TRBJ1-1

CDR3 protein: ASSSSPGGEKLF
V gene: TRBV11-2
J gene: TRBJ1-4

CDR3 protein: ASSQVAAGVGGETQY
V gene: TRBV4-3
J gene: TRBJ2-5

CDR3 protein: ASSLGTGAPYGYT
V gene: TRBV7-9
J gene: TRBJ1-2

CDR3 protein: ASTSTENTEAF
V gene: TRBV6-6
J gene: TRBJ1-1

CDR3 protein: ASSLVGGLRTGELF
V gene: TRBV5-4
J gene: TRBJ2-2

CDR3 protein: AWREAGTLETQY
V gene: TRBV30
J gene: TRBJ2-5